This T cell receptor (beta chain) was sequenced during a study of TIL therapy for anti-PD-1-resistant metastatic lung cancer. Study summary: Tumor harvest preceded PD-1/PD-L1 blockade, followed by nivolumab treatment.

This CDR3 comprises 13 residues. From germline, CDR1 is LGHNA and CDR2 YSLEER. Trimming pared 0 bases from V and 5 bases from J, leaving 7 bases between. This was the immunoSEQ v3 assay. This table comes from immunoSEQ multiplex PCR, and its TCRdb copy is limited to in-frame clones, with some not included. This sample has 36,000 or so clones, with around four fifths found just once. Time point noted: pre-treatment sample, taken before nivolumab and TIL therapy. This sample comprised blood, obtained at baseline. V is TRBV4-3 and J is TRBJ2-5; tentative D call: TRBD2 (6 bases). This receptor was taken from a person between 25 and 79 years old with non-small cell lung cancer. The CDR3 protein is CASSQDGGETQYF. The CDR3 DNA reads TGCGCCAGCAGCCAAGACGGAGGGGAGACCCAGTACTTC.